A selection of T cell receptor beta chains follows, all from one sample in a study of cytomegalovirus exposure and HLA in healthy donors. Assay: immunoSEQ multiplex PCR; the TCRdb copy retains only in-frame clones and omits some. The data contain about 170,000 clones, over 80% of them singletons. The sequencing sample was made of PBMCs. The receptors originated from a woman aged 45-65 years in good health and CMV-seropositive. Both conserved end residues are part of each CDR3. D genes are given only for firm matches. Size tells how often a clone was seen (once, few, many) or the class of an expanded clone, and some rows leave it out.

clone size,J gene,V gene,D gene,CDR3 protein,CDR3 DNA
-,TRBJ2-3,TRBV7-9,TRBD2,CASSSGLAGADTQYF,TGTGCCAGCAGCTCTGGACTAGCGGGGGCGGATACGCAGTATTTT
-,TRBJ2-7,TRBV10-2,-,CASSGGVVYEQYF,TGCGCCAGCAGTGGGGGGGTCGTCTACGAGCAGTACTTC
-,TRBJ1-5,TRBV18,TRBD1,CASSAGTGLSNQPQHF,TGTGCCAGCTCTGCCGGGACAGGGTTGAGCAATCAGCCCCAGCATTTT
-,TRBJ2-7,TRBV6-5,TRBD2,CASSARTSGDYEQYF,TGTGCCAGCAGTGCAAGGACTAGCGGGGACTACGAGCAGTACTTC
-,TRBJ2-5,TRBV19,-,CASFERPGHTSETQYF,TGTGCCAGTTTTGAACGCCCGGGACACACATCGGAGACCCAGTACTTC
-,TRBJ1-2,TRBV29-1,-,CSVETGGGSEYTF,TGCAGCGTTGAAACGGGGGGCGGATCGGAGTACACCTTC
once,TRBJ1-3,TRBV29-1,-,CSVEEPAGRPGNTIYF,TGCAGCGTTGAAGAACCGGCAGGGCGACCTGGAAACACCATATATTTT
-,TRBJ1-2,TRBV6-5,-,CASSSGRPNYGYTF,TGTGCCAGCAGTTCTGGGCGCCCTAACTATGGCTACACCTTC
-,TRBJ2-5,TRBV9,TRBD1,CASSVAGDRGQTQYF,TGTGCCAGCAGCGTAGCTGGGGACAGGGGACAGACCCAGTACTTC
few,TRBJ2-1,TRBV9,TRBD1,CASSAWGGQGSPGYYNEQFF,TGTGCCAGCAGCGCCTGGGGGGGACAGGGAAGCCCAGGGTACTACAATGAGCAGTTCTTC
-,TRBJ2-2,TRBV11-3,TRBD2,CASSLVTSGLAGELFF,TGTGCCAGCAGCTTAGTGACTAGCGGGTTGGCCGGGGAGCTGTTTTTT
-,TRBJ2-7,TRBV6-5,TRBD2,CASSRTGGGYEQYF,TGTGCCAGCAGCCGCACCGGGGGGGGATACGAGCAGTACTTC
-,TRBJ2-3,TRBV19,TRBD1,CASGRQGGTDTQYF,TGTGCCAGCGGTAGACAGGGAGGCACAGATACGCAGTATTTT
-,TRBJ2-1,TRBV15,-,CATSGSLYNEQFF,TGTGCCACCAGTGGCTCTCTCTACAATGAGCAGTTCTTC
-,TRBJ1-2,TRBV7-9,TRBD1,CASKGGQFSSPNYGYTF,TGTGCCAGCAAAGGGGGACAGTTCTCTTCCCCTAACTATGGCTACACCTTC
-,TRBJ1-1,TRBV7-2,-,CASSRLLLNTEAFF,TGTGCCAGCAGTAGACTCTTACTGAACACTGAAGCTTTCTTT
-,TRBJ2-5,TRBV15,TRBD2,CATSRKSGIRETQYF,TGTGCCACCAGCAGAAAAAGCGGGATTAGAGAGACCCAGTACTTC
few,TRBJ1-2,TRBV5-5,-,CASSSGLVPDGYTF,TGTGCCAGCAGCTCCGGTTTGGTCCCCGATGGCTACACCTTC
few,TRBJ2-5,TRBV6-6,TRBD1,CASSRGQVGETQYF,TGTGCCAGCAGTCGGGGACAGGTCGGGGAGACCCAGTACTTC
-,TRBJ1-4,TRBV5-1,-,CASSLARDTANEKLFF,TGCGCCAGCAGCTTGGCTCGGGATACGGCTAATGAAAAACTGTTTTTT
-,TRBJ1-5,TRBV7-2,-,CASSEGRQWNQPQHF,TGTGCCAGCAGCGAAGGCCGACAGTGGAATCAGCCCCAGCATTTT
few,TRBJ1-5,TRBV25-1,TRBD1,CASSRQGEYQPQHF,TGTGCCAGCAGCCGACAGGGCGAGTATCAGCCCCAGCATTTT
-,TRBJ2-5,TRBV4-1,TRBD1,CASSQVGWTGETQYF,TGCGCCAGCAGCCAAGTGGGGTGGACAGGGGAGACCCAGTACTTC
-,TRBJ2-1,TRBV11-1,TRBD2,CASSAQAGGRYEQFF,TGTGCCAGCAGCGCCCAAGCGGGGGGCCGGTATGAGCAGTTCTTC
-,TRBJ2-3,TRBV5-6,TRBD2,CASSLERGDTQYF,TGTGCCAGCAGCTTGGAGCGGGGAGATACGCAGTATTTT
-,TRBJ2-7,TRBV18,TRBD2,CASSPPSGRFRGIDEQYF,TGTGCCAGCTCACCCCCTAGCGGGAGGTTTAGGGGGATCGACGAGCAGTACTTC
-,TRBJ1-4,TRBV5-5,TRBD1,CASSSKRGQGAITNEKLFF,TGTGCCAGCAGCTCCAAACGGGGACAGGGAGCGATAACTAATGAAAAACTGTTTTTT
-,TRBJ2-7,TRBV7-9,-,CASSSGSEQYF,TGTGCCAGCAGCTCCGGTAGCGAGCAGTACTTC
-,TRBJ1-2,TRBV28,TRBD1,CASSIRALGQLYGYTF,TGTGCCAGCAGTATAAGAGCTTTGGGACAGCTCTATGGCTACACCTTC
-,TRBJ2-2,TRBV5-8,TRBD1,CASSSGQATGELFF,TGTGCCAGCAGCTCAGGACAGGCCACCGGGGAGCTGTTTTTT
-,TRBJ2-7,TRBV6-5,TRBD1,CASSYLWTGGRKEQYF,TGTGCCAGCAGTTACCTTTGGACAGGGGGCAGAAAGGAGCAGTACTTC
-,TRBJ2-3,TRBV11-2,-,CASSQPSRGDTQYF,TGTGCCAGCAGCCAACCCTCTCGGGGAGATACGCAGTATTTT
-,TRBJ2-5,TRBV6-1,-,CASNFGGRQETQYF,TGTGCCAGCAACTTCGGGGGGCGTCAAGAGACCCAGTACTTC
-,TRBJ2-1,TRBV6-4,TRBD2,CASSDSASGSGNEQFF,TGTGCCAGCAGTGACTCGGCTAGCGGGAGTGGAAATGAGCAGTTCTTC
few,TRBJ2-7,TRBV5-1,-,CASSLGGSPSYEQYF,TGCGCCAGCAGCTTGGGGGGCTCACCCTCCTACGAGCAGTACTTC
-,TRBJ1-5,TRBV7-9,-,CSSSSSLSNQPQHF,TGTTCCAGCAGCTCCTCACTCAGCAATCAGCCCCAGCATTTT
-,TRBJ2-1,TRBV6-1,TRBD2,CASSFSGGAYNEQFF,TGTGCCAGCAGTTTTAGCGGGGGGGCCTACAATGAGCAGTTCTTC
-,TRBJ1-2,TRBV6-4,-,CASSPDGGRGYTF,TGTGCCAGCAGTCCTGACGGAGGAAGGGGCTACACCTTC
once,TRBJ1-1,TRBV21-1,-,CASKKGGAEAFF,TGTGCCAGTAAAAAAGGGGGCGCTGAAGCTTTCTTT
-,TRBJ2-1,TRBV9,-,CASSVEPAGSDNEQFF,TGTGCCAGCAGCGTAGAACCGGCCGGCAGCGACAATGAGCAGTTCTTC
once,TRBJ2-7,TRBV7-9,TRBD1,CASSPGQGPSYEQYF,TGTGCCAGCAGCCCCGGACAGGGCCCCTCCTACGAGCAGTACTTC